This T cell receptor beta chain was retrieved from a study of blood T cells in healthy people across ages. Broader study findings: The CMV status of each donor remained undetermined, and this could have confounded shifts in expanded clonotypes.

Germline values: CDR1 SGHTA, CDR2 FQGTGA. This CDR3 comprises 14 residues. Trimming took 1 base from V and 5 from J; bases not matched to a gene: 2. A second roughly 6 to 11 cycle PCR used barcoded and J-beta primers. Every single cDNA molecule received a tag from a template-switch adaptor with 12 random nucleotides. Each CDR3 protein gets one entry after TCRdb re-called the 5' RACE reads with MiXCR. The sample includes more than 650,000 distinct CDR3 sequences, about 20% of them seen just once. On this clonotype itself: Its cognate antigen is unknown.

Each sample had at least 6 million PBMCs isolated. The origin of this receptor is an older man in good health. The gene calls are TRBV7-3 and TRBJ2-1; TRBD2 agrees at 7 bases. Material: blood. Here the CDR3 DNA reads TGTGCCAGCAGCTTAAATGGACTAGACAATGAGCAGTTCTTC. It specifies CASSLNGLDNEQFF.